This TCR beta chain emerged from a study of T-cell memory formation after mild COVID-19. General study points: Whereas later expanders leaned CD4+, clones contracting day 15 to 85 showed a balanced CD4/CD8 makeup.

Each CDR3 protein is one row after TCRdb ran MiXCR on the 5' RACE reads. This repertoire shows around 500,000 distinct CDR3 sequences, over 15% found once; its top ten account for over 9%. Germline-derived CDR1 and CDR2 are SGDLS and YYNGEE. This CDR3 has 15 residues. Trimming at V came to 3 bases and at J to 4 bases, leaving 3 bases not matched to a gene. This clonotype was found a few times. Its antigen remains unidentified. The chain joins TRBV9 to TRBJ2-3; 12 nucleotides align to TRBD1. The TCR sequence derives from an adult woman who had mild COVID-19 (a few samples of this study predate the infection). Cell type and time point are not known. The sample was PBMCs or a T cell subset sorted from them (not recorded which). The CDR3, as DNA: TGTGCCAGCAGCGCCGGGACAGGGGGCGCAGATACGCAGTATTTT. Its translation: CASSAGTGGADTQYF. Using reference TRBV9 and TRBJ2-3 for the parts outside the CDR3, the full variable domain is DSGVTQTPKHLITATGQRVTLRCSPRSGDLSVYWYQQSLDQGLQFLIQYYNGEERAKGNILERFSAQQFPDLHSELNLSSLELGDSALYFCASSAGTGGADTQYFGPGTRLTVL.